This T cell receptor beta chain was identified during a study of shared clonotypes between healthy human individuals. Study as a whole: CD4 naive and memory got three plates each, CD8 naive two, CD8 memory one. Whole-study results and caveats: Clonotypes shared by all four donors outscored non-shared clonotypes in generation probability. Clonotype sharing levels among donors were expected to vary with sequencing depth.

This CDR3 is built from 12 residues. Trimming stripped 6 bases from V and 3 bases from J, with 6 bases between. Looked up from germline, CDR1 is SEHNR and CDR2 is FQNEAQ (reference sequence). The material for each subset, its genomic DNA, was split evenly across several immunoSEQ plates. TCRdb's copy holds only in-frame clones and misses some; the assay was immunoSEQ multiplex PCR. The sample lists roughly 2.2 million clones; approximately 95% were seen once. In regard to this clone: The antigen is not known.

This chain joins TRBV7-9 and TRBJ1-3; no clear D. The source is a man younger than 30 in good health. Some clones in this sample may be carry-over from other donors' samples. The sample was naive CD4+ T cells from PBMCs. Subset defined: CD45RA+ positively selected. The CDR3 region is CASSQIGNTIYF. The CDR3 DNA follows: TGTGCCAGCAGTCAAATTGGAAACACCATATATTTT.